The T cell receptor beta chain described here comes from a study of blood T cell repertoires in COVID-19. Overall study context: The United States, Italy and Spain supplied acute and convalescent COVID-19 samples. The analysed material was cDNA or gDNA that came from T cells, B-cell-depleted T cells, or PBMCs.

Authors' data handling: Cell counts per sample came from amplifying reference gene primers. The repertoire was sequenced with immunoSEQ multiplex PCR; TCRdb's copy has only in-frame clones and lacks some. That table supplies the V and J calls and clone size; D and trimming were determined from the DNA. The sample includes a few hundred thousand clones, 60% to 75% of them seen just once. This clone was found once. Trimming cost V 6 bases and J 3 bases; bases outside gene matches: 12. The germline gives CDR1 SEHNR, CDR2 FQNEAQ (reference sequence). This CDR3 has 16 residues. The chain has TRBV7-9 and TRBJ2-3, with TRBD1 identical over 7 bases. The sequenced sample was peripheral blood. The sequence came from a woman of 80 years or more with acute or convalescent COVID-19. The CDR3 region is CASSPSTRGLTDTQYF. CDR3 DNA: TGTGCCAGCAGTCCGTCTACGAGGGGGCTTACAGATACGCAGTATTTT.